These 14 T cell receptor beta chains came from one sample sequenced in a study of identical twins. MiXCR, applied by TCRdb to the 5' RACE reads, yields one record per CDR3 protein. The sample shows around 250,000 distinct CDR3 sequences, roughly 12% of them seen only once. These data were also filed under a second study, of yellow fever vaccine responses in identical twins.

The sample comprised memory (CD45RO+) T cells sorted from blood. The receptors derive from a woman under 30 in good health.

In its sample, this clonotype was seen a few times. V gene TRBV5-1 combines with J gene TRBJ1-2; 7 nucleotides line up with TRBD1. Looked up from germline, CDR1 is SGHRS and CDR2 is YFSETQ. The J segment lost 2 bases and the V segment lost 0 bases, leaving 1 base of the junction unmatched. This CDR3 comprises 14 residues. In nucleotides, the CDR3 is TGCGCCAGCAGCTTGGTGACAGGGAACTATGGCTACACCTTC. This encodes CASSLVTGNYGYTF.

This clonotype was seen ten or more times. The chain employs TRBV6-1 and TRBJ2-3, with D tentatively TRBD1 (5 bases). The ends were cut back, 4 bases at V and 4 bases at J, with 9 bases in the middle. The CDR3 sequence is 13 residues long. CDR1 and CDR2 from the germline V gene are MNHNS and SASEGT. DNA for the CDR3: TGTGCCAGCAGTGGACAGAGAGCAGATACGCAGTATTTT. Its protein product is CASSGQRADTQYF.

This clonotype was counted at least ten times. V usage is TRBV5-1 and J usage is TRBJ2-5, with 7 nucleotides matching TRBD1. With 0 bases clipped from V and 5 bases from J, the junction kept 4 bases outside the gene matches. The germline CDR1 and CDR2 sequences are SGHRS and YFSETQ. This CDR3 contains 14 residues. The chain's CDR3 is CASSLGDSLETQYF. Here the CDR3 DNA reads TGCGCCAGCAGCTTGGGGGACAGTCTGGAGACCCAGTACTTC.

This clonotype was counted many times. This rearrangement joins TRBV7-9 to TRBJ1-1; D is ambiguous. The germline gives CDR1 SEHNR, CDR2 FQNEAQ (reference sequence). Between the trimmed V and J ends, which lost 5 bases and 2 bases, there was a span of 3 bases. The CDR3 is made up of 11 amino acids. CDR3 loop: CASSVNTEAFF. CDR3 coding DNA: TGTGCCAGCAGCGTAAACACTGAAGCTTTCTTT.

J is TRBJ1-6 and V is TRBV3-1; 8 bases are a match to TRBD1. Trimming took 2 bases from V and 10 from J; bases not matched to a gene: 4. Per the germline V gene, CDR1 is LGHDT and CDR2 is YNNKEL (reference sequence). The CDR3 length is 14 residues. CDR3 region: CASSQRTGTSPLHF. The DNA for the CDR3 is TGTGCCAGCAGCCAAAGGACAGGGACATCACCCCTCCACTTT.

In this sample, this clonotype turned up a few times. The gene calls are TRBV12-5 and TRBJ2-2; D is unclear. The CDR3 has 14 amino acids. The germline V gene has CDR1 LGHNT and CDR2 FRNRAP. The V end was cut by 6 bases, the J end by 9 bases, with 17 bases between. CDR3 loop: CASGSKNIAWELFF. The CDR3 bases are TGTGCTAGTGGCTCGAAAAACATTGCGTGGGAGCTGTTTTTT.

The rearrangement joins TRBV7-8 to TRBJ2-3; D not resolved. The CDR3 length is 13 residues. V was cut by 1 base and J by 5 bases, with 7 bases left in between. Germline values: CDR1 SGHVS, CDR2 FQNEAQ. CDR3 amino acids: CASSLDRIDTQYF. For the CDR3, the DNA is TGTGCCAGCAGCTTAGATCGTATAGATACGCAGTATTTT. Looking up the rest from reference TRBV7-8 and TRBJ2-3 gives the full variable domain: GAGVSQSPRYKVAKRGQDVALRCDPISGHVSLFWYQQALGQGPEFLTYFQNEAQLDKSGLPSDRFFAERPEGSVSTLKIQRTQQEDSAVYLCASSLDRIDTQYFGPGTRLTVL.

This clonotype was recorded many times. The chain links TRBV28 to TRBJ1-5; 8 bases map to TRBD1. This CDR3 comprises 14 residues. Trimming removed 10 bases from V and 6 bases from J; junction bases left unmatched: 11. The V gene's germline CDR1 is MDHEN and CDR2 SYDVKM. CDR3 amino acids: CATWGQAYGQPQHF. Here the CDR3 DNA reads TGTGCCACCTGGGGACAGGCCTATGGTCAGCCCCAGCATTTT.

This clonotype turned up a few times. The V and J genes are TRBV6-6 and TRBJ1-2; D is possibly TRBD1 (6 bases). The germline V gene encodes CDR1 MNHNY and CDR2 SVGAGI (reference sequence). The germline V and J ends were trimmed by 6 bases and 3 bases, with 11 bases remaining between them. The CDR3 is made up of 13 amino acids. The CDR3, as DNA: TGTGCCAGCAGCCCCGGGACATACTATGGCTACACCTTC. Translation gives CASSPGTYYGYTF.

The chain is built from TRBV20-1 and TRBJ1-5, with D possibly TRBD1 on 5 matching bases. Germline V lookup: CDR1 DFQATT, CDR2 SNEGSKA (reference sequence). This CDR3 comprises 14 residues. V was cut by 6 bases and J by 3 bases, with 15 bases left in between. The CDR3 DNA is TGCAGTGCCGCACCCGGGGGGGTCAATCAGCCCCAGCATTTT. This translates into CSAAPGGVNQPQHF.

The chain joins TRBV5-1 to TRBJ2-5, with 7 positions matching TRBD2. V lost 5 bases and J lost 0; bases outside the gene matches: 7. The CDR3 is 15 amino acids. The germline CDR1 and CDR2 sequences are SGHRS and YFSETQ. As DNA, the CDR3 is TGCGCCAGCAGATCCGGGGGGAACGACCAAGAGACCCAGTACTTC. Encoded protein: CASRSGGNDQETQYF. Variable domain in full (rest from reference TRBV5-1 and TRBJ2-5): KAGVTQTPRYLIKTRGQQVTLSCSPISGHRSVSWYQQTPGQGLQFLFEYFSETQRNKGNFPGRFSGRQFSNSRSEMNVSTLELGDSALYLCASRSGGNDQETQYFGPGTRLLVL.

This chain uses TRBV29-1 with TRBJ2-7; 10 bases fit TRBD1. Germline V gene lookup returns CDR1 SQVTM and CDR2 ANQGSEA. The CDR3 loop spans 16 amino acids. V lost 4 bases and J lost 3; bases outside the gene matches: 12. CDR3 sequence reads: CSVGGPRQGAGYEQYF. The CDR3 DNA reads TGCAGCGTTGGAGGACCGCGACAGGGGGCCGGCTACGAGCAGTACTTC.

This clonotype was found many times. This chain links TRBV5-1 with TRBJ2-5, with D hard to call. This CDR3 spans 14 amino acids. The V end lost 4 bases, the J end lost 4 bases, and 14 bases lay between the germline ends. From germline, CDR1 is SGHRS and CDR2 YFSETQ. CDR3 amino acids: CASSRSHSLETQYF. DNA of the CDR3: TGCGCCAGCAGCAGATCGCACTCCTTAGAGACCCAGTACTTC.

This clonotype came up a few times. The chain recombines TRBV11-2 with TRBJ2-5; the D gene is possibly TRBD1 (7 bases). The CDR3 has 15 amino acids. V was cut by 6 bases and J by 5 bases, with 19 bases left in between. CDR1 is SGHAT, CDR2 FQNNGV, per germline. The CDR3 DNA is TGTGCCAGCAGTCCCGTCCGGGCAGGGGGGGAGACCCAGTACTTC. Residues: CASSPVRAGGETQYF.